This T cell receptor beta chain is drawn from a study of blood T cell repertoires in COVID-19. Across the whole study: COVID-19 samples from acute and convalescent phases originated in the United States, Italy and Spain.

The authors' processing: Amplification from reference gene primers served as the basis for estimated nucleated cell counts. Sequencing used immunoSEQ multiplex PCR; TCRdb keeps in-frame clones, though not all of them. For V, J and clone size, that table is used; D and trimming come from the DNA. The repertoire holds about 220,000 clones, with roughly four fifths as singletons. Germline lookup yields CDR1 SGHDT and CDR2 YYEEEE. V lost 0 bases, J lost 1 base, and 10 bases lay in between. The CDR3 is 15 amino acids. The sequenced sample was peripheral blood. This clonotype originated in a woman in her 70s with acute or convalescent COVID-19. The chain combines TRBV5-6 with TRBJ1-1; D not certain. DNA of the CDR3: TGTGCCAGCAGCTTGGAGGTAGGGAGGAACACTGAAGCTTTCTTT. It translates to CASSLEVGRNTEAFF.